This T cell receptor (beta chain) was sequenced for a study of cytomegalovirus exposure and HLA in healthy donors. Healthy bone marrow donors made up the donor group. With V trimmed by 5 bases and J by 8 bases, 11 bases remained unmatched. Germline V gene sequence: CDR1 SNHLY, CDR2 FYNNEI. The CDR3 totals 14 residues. This PCR relied on a set of 60 Vbeta primers and 13 Jbeta primers. Data came from immunoSEQ multiplex PCR; TCRdb stores just in-frame clones and leaves some out. The sample consists of 150,000 to 200,000 clones, around 80% of them appearing once. This clone came up once. The chain combines TRBV2 with TRBJ1-2; 7 bases map to TRBD1. The source is a woman aged 30 to 39 in good health and CMV-seronegative. The specimen was PBMCs. Here the CDR3 reads CASSIGDSLRGYTF. For the CDR3, the DNA is TGTGCCAGCAGTATCGGGGACAGCCTGAGGGGCTACACCTTC.